The rows below give T cell receptor beta chains drawn from one sample of a study of OX40 agonist ivuxolimab in advanced cancers. TCRdb keeps only in-frame clones here, not all; method: immunoSEQ multiplex PCR. Among some 69,000 clones listed, about 89% were seen once. Sequencing used CD4+ or CD8+ T cells sorted from blood, obtained in a trial of the OX40 agonist ivuxolimab. Source of these receptors: an adult with an advanced solid tumor such as melanoma, head and neck, liver or kidney cancer. Each CDR3 is given with its conserved first and last residue. Fields, in order: J gene, V gene, CDR3 length, clone size, D gene, CDR3 protein, CDR3 DNA. A D gene is named only where the DNA matches it firmly. Only some rows state a clone size, as once, few, many or a class for expanded clones.

TRBJ2-3 TRBV7-7 13 once NA CASSQARTDTQYF TGTGCTAGCAGTCAGGCTCGCACAGATACGCAGTATTTT
TRBJ1-1 TRBV27 12 NA NA CASSSLGGGAFF TGTGCCAGCAGTTCCTTGGGGGGGGGAGCTTTCTTT
TRBJ1-2 TRBV15 14 NA NA CASSTGSESYGYTF TGTGCCTCCAGCACAGGGTCTGAATCGTATGGCTACACCTTC
TRBJ1-3 TRBV7-3 16 NA TRBD1 CASSMGQGGFRNTIYF TGTGCCAGCAGCATGGGACAGGGGGGATTTCGAAACACCATATATTTT
TRBJ1-1 TRBV6-5 11 NA NA CASSGPREAFF TGTGCCAGCAGTGGGCCCAGGGAAGCTTTCTTT
TRBJ2-7 TRBV29-1 14 NA NA CSVEDVGGTYEQYF TGCAGCGTTGAGGATGTAGGGGGGACCTACGAGCAGTACTTC
TRBJ1-1 TRBV2 14 NA NA CASSARGENTEAFF TGTGCCAGCAGCGCTAGGGGGGAGAACACTGAAGCTTTCTTT
TRBJ2-7 TRBV6-6 14 NA NA CASSYSRGTSEQYF TGTGCCAGCAGTTACTCGAGGGGTACTAGCGAGCAGTACTTC
TRBJ2-1 TRBV5-8 15 NA TRBD2 CASSSGTSGTRWQFF TGTGCCAGCAGCAGTGGGACTAGCGGGACGAGATGGCAGTTCTTC
TRBJ2-4 TRBV15 11 NA TRBD1 CATSGDRVVYF TGTGCCACCAGCGGAGACAGGGTTGTCTACTTC
TRBJ2-7 TRBV18 15 NA NA CASSSSGDPGNEQYF TGTGCCAGCTCATCATCCGGGGATCCGGGCAACGAGCAGTACTTC
TRBJ2-1 TRBV4-1 18 few TRBD2 CASSQPRLALPLYNEQFF TGCGCCAGCAGCCAACCCAGACTAGCCCTCCCACTCTACAATGAGCAGTTCTTC
TRBJ2-3 TRBV30 12 NA NA CAWSVIGDTQYF TGTGCCTGGAGTGTAATTGGAGATACGCAGTATTTT
TRBJ2-3 TRBV18 14 NA NA CASSPRASLDTQYF TGTGCCAGCTCACCACGAGCTAGCCTGGATACGCAGTATTTT
TRBJ1-2 TRBV6-1 14 NA NA CASSEAGVDYGYTF TGTGCCAGCAGTGAAGCGGGGGTGGACTATGGCTACACCTTC
TRBJ2-1 TRBV28 13 few NA CASSLISYNEQFF TGTGCCAGCAGTCTCATCTCCTACAATGAGCAGTTCTTC
TRBJ2-1 TRBV5-6 14 NA TRBD2 CASSLGTSGRLQFF TGTGCCAGCAGCTTGGGGACTAGCGGGAGGTTGCAGTTCTTC
TRBJ2-7 TRBV10-2 14 NA NA CASSEPSTSYEQYF TGCGCCAGCAGTGAGCCCTCCACAAGTTACGAGCAGTACTTC
TRBJ1-1 TRBV13 13 NA NA CASSFALNTEAFF TGTGCCAGCAGCTTCGCATTGAACACTGAAGCTTTCTTT
TRBJ2-1 TRBV29-1 13 NA NA CSVDVLLYNEQFF TGCAGCGTTGATGTACTCCTATACAATGAGCAGTTCTTC
TRBJ2-7 TRBV4-2 14 few NA CASSQAGQSYEQYF TGTGCCAGCAGCCAAGCGGGGCAATCCTACGAGCAGTACTTC
TRBJ2-3 TRBV4-1 17 NA TRBD1 CASSQGGQGGSTDTQYF TGCGCCAGCAGCCAAGGTGGACAGGGGGGGAGCACAGATACGCAGTATTTT
TRBJ1-4 TRBV6-1 13 NA NA CASVYESGEKLFF TGTGCCAGCGTATACGAGAGTGGTGAAAAACTGTTTTTT
TRBJ1-1 TRBV7-6 14 NA NA CASSLEAVNTEAFF TGTGCCAGCAGCTTAGAGGCCGTGAACACTGAAGCTTTCTTT
TRBJ1-4 TRBV6-5 15 NA NA CASSYSSRVNEKLFF TGTGCCAGCAGTTACTCGAGCAGGGTGAATGAAAAACTGTTTTTT
TRBJ1-4 TRBV2 14 NA NA CASNWGQLNEKLFF TGTGCCAGCAATTGGGGGCAGTTAAATGAAAAACTGTTTTTT